The clone carrying this TCR beta chain was detected only a few times. The antigen remains undetermined. TCRdb used MiXCR to reprocess the RT-PCR reads, holding one entry per CDR3 protein. The data show fewer than 400,000 distinct CDR3 sequences, just over 20% seen once. This specimen comes from a study of response to subunit inactivated influenza vaccine. Regarding the study as a whole: Authors proposed each seasonal influenza vaccination draws in few new T cells.

V was pared by 6 bases and J by 3 bases, with 6 bases of the junction left unmatched. The CDR3 has 14 amino acids. Per germline, CDR1 DFQATT and CDR2 SNEGSKA (reference sequence). The chain carries TRBV20-1 and TRBJ2-7, with TRBD2 identical over 12 bases. Sequenced material: PBMCs from blood, taken about 20 months after vaccination. The receptor was derived from a man aged 50 to 75 who received an inactivated influenza vaccine. The CDR3 DNA reads TGCAGTGCAACTCGACTAGCGGGAGACTACGAGCAGTACTTC. This encodes CSATRLAGDYEQYF.